The clone carrying this T cell receptor beta chain was recorded a few times. Germline loops: CDR1 MGHRA, CDR2 YSYEKL. V lost 3 bases and J lost 0, with 24 bases in between. CDR3 length: 19 residues. This sample was taken from a study of CD8+ T cells in alopecia areata. On the study more broadly: Once tofacitinib had been taken for 6 to 18 months, 6 months off drug followed.

TCR sequencing used cDNA made by reverse transcription of extracted RNA. Profiled with immunoSEQ multiplex PCR; TCRdb holds only in-frame clones, not every one. Seen here are 180,000 or so clones, roughly 50% observed once, and the top ten hold less than 14%. The treatment: oral pan-JAK inhibitor, 5-10 mg twice daily. Researchers took lesional scalp punch biopsies and peripheral blood from people who were alopecia areata patients. This clonotype originated in a human donor with alopecia areata. The specimen was CD8+ T cells sorted from blood, collected at week 24, from a patient treated with tofacitinib. The chain combines TRBV4-1 with TRBJ2-7, with D hard to call. CDR3 protein: CASSQDPTPGEGLSYEQYF. The CDR3 coding sequence is TGCGCCAGCAGCCAGGACCCTACCCCTGGTGAAGGGCTCTCCTACGAGCAGTACTTC.